Listed below are T cell receptor beta chains from one sample, sequenced in a study of cytomegalovirus exposure and HLA in healthy donors. Sequencing used immunoSEQ multiplex PCR; TCRdb keeps in-frame clones, though not all of them. The sample records over 150,000 clones, 68% being singletons. Sequenced material: PBMCs. The receptors stem from a man aged 45-60 years in good health and CMV-seronegative. CDR3s include the opening cysteine and the closing phenylalanine or tryptophan.

V	J	CDR3
TRBV2	TRBJ1-3	CASRGQGLTGNTIYF
TRBV18	TRBJ2-1	CASSPKTVNNEQFF
TRBV4-1	TRBJ1-1	CASSHNRGVGTEAFF
TRBV6-1	TRBJ1-5	CASSPTEKPQHF
TRBV10-3	TRBJ1-3	CAIRPDRAGNTIYF
TRBV5-1	TRBJ2-1	CASSLAPSGSYNEQFF
TRBV19	TRBJ2-1	CASRRASGGKYNEQFF
TRBV19	TRBJ1-1	CASSMPLTGRLTEAFF
TRBV28	TRBJ1-1	CASSPRTGWSGAFF
TRBV29-1	TRBJ1-1	CSVDVGDTEAFF
TRBV7-9	TRBJ2-3	CASTPGGAGAREDTQYF
TRBV7-6	TRBJ2-7	CASSSVGGTGSYEQYF
TRBV5-1	TRBJ1-3	CASSFGASSGNTIYF
TRBV6-5	TRBJ1-2	CASSIQGAPYGYTF
TRBV7-7	TRBJ2-7	CASSWFWQTVSYEQYF
TRBV6-5	TRBJ2-2	CASSYSGGYTGELFF
TRBV7-2	TRBJ1-6	CASSFQGPQNNSPLHF
TRBV7-2	TRBJ1-2	CASSLQGRSNYGYTF
TRBV6-5	TRBJ2-5	CASSYEPQETQYF
TRBV7-2	TRBJ1-1	CASSLSWGWNTEAFF
TRBV6-6	TRBJ2-2	CASSPWDYPNAGELFF
TRBV7-8	TRBJ1-3	CASSRDRVSGNTIYF
TRBV7-6	TRBJ1-1	CASSSQENTEAFF
TRBV10-1	TRBJ2-2	CASSESWRAGPGELFF
TRBV2	TRBJ2-7	CASRGVRVSYEQYF
TRBV7-2	TRBJ2-7	CASSLALAGGREQYF
TRBV5-4	TRBJ1-1	CASYLGQANTEAFF
TRBV5-1	TRBJ1-2	CASSLQGGYGYTF
TRBV4-3	TRBJ1-2	CASRATSVGDYGYTF
TRBV5-6	TRBJ1-6	CASSLGQGSSPLHF
TRBV4-1	TRBJ1-5	CASSQVGHLSNQPQHF
TRBV21-1	TRBJ2-3	CASSKGLGGTDTQYF
TRBV6-6	TRBJ2-7	CAGSSQVQGMSYEQYF
TRBV27	TRBJ1-1	CASRLQGSRGAFF
TRBV7-9	TRBJ2-7	CASSLGGPGTGIYEQYF
TRBV6-1	TRBJ1-2	CASSGTGRGYTF
TRBV6-1	TRBJ2-3	CASSEEAGGPDTQYF
TRBV4-1	TRBJ1-6	CASSPQGNGRSPLHF
TRBV10-2	TRBJ2-5	CASRPGQGLWEYF
TRBV6-5	TRBJ2-1	CASSHDRGSYNEQFF
TRBV2	TRBJ2-2	CASRIDRGRTGELFF
TRBV2	TRBJ1-2	CASSPGQGFSGYTF
TRBV19	TRBJ2-3	CASSNRRNTDTQYF
TRBV6-4	TRBJ1-2	CASSDTDRGYGYTF
TRBV7-2	TRBJ1-2	CASSRGTGNYGYTF
TRBV6-1	TRBJ1-1	CASIRQGATEAFF
TRBV18	TRBJ1-2	CASSPPLNYGYTF
TRBV29-1	TRBJ1-1	CSVLNPRTRTEAFF
TRBV5-4	TRBJ2-1	CASSSPGLAGGLEFF
TRBV29-1	TRBJ1-4	CSVASSTGGSLFF
TRBV7-2	TRBJ1-2	CASSLGDRWDGYTF
TRBV11-2	TRBJ2-2	CASSSGGRGQGGELFF
TRBV28	TRBJ2-7	CASSTYFRPRDRVPYEQYF
TRBV25-1	TRBJ2-7	CASEDSDSSYEQYF
TRBV5-1	TRBJ1-1	CAGYSDRTEAFF
TRBV20-1	TRBJ2-7	CSARDRGEQYF
TRBV5-4	TRBJ1-2	CASSLEQGNGYTF